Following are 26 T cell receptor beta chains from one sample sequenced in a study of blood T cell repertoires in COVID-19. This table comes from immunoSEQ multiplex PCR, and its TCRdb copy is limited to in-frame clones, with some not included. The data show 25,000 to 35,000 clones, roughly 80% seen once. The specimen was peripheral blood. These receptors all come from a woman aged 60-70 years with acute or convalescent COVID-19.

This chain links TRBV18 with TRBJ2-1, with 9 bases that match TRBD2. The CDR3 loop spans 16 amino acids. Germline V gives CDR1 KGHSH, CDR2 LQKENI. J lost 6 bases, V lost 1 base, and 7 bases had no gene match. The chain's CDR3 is CASSPQGAGGFNEQFF. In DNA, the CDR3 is TGTGCCAGCTCACCACAGGGAGCGGGGGGCTTCAATGAGCAGTTCTTC.

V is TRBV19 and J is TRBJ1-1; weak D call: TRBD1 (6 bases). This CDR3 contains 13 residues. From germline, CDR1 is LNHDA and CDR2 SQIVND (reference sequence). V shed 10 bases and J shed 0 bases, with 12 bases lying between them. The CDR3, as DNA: TGTGCCACCTACAGGGAAATGAACACTGAAGCTTTCTTT. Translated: CATYREMNTEAFF.

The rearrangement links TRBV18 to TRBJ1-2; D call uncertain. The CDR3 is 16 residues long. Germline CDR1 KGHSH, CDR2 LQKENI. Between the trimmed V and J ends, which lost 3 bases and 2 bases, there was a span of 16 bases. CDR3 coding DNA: TGTGCCAGCTCACCTTCGGGAACGATATTAAACTATGGCTACACCTTC. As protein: CASSPSGTILNYGYTF. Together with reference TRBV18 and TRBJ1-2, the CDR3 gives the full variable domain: NAGVMQNPRHLVRRRGQEARLRCSPMKGHSHVYWYRQLPEEGLKFMVYLQKENIIDESGMPKERFSAEFPKEGPSILRIQQVVRGDSAAYFCASSPSGTILNYGYTFGSGTRLTVV.

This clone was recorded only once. The CDR3 DNA sequence: TGCGCCAGCAGCCTTAGCGGGAGCTCCTACGAGCAGTACTTC. The encoded protein is CASSLSGSSYEQYF. The V and J genes are TRBV4-1 and TRBJ2-7, with 9 bases lining up with TRBD2. J gave up 0 bases and V 4 bases, and 1 base lay outside the gene matches. Looked up from germline, CDR1 is MGHRA and CDR2 is YSYEKL. This CDR3 has 14 residues.

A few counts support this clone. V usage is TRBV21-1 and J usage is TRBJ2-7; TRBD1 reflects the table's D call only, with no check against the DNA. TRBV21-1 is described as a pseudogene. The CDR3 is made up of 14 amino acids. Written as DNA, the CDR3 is TGTGCCAGCAGCAAAGCCGGTCAGGACTACGAGCAGTACTTC. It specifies CASSKAGQDYEQYF.

CDR3 nucleotide sequence: TGCGCCAGCAGCCTTTCCGGGACAGGTGGGGACACCATATATTTT. It specifies CASSLSGTGGDTIYF. This rearrangement joins TRBV5-1 to TRBJ1-3; 8 bases map to TRBD1. CDR1 SGHRS and CDR2 YFSETQ come from the germline V gene. CDR3 length: 15 amino acids. With 4 bases clipped from V and 8 bases from J, the junction kept 11 bases outside the gene matches.

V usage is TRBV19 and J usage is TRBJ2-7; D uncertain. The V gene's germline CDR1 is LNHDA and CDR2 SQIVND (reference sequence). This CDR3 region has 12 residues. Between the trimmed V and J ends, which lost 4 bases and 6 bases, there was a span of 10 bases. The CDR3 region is CASSTGAAEQYF. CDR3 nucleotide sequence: TGTGCCAGTAGTACCGGAGCCGCCGAGCAGTACTTC.

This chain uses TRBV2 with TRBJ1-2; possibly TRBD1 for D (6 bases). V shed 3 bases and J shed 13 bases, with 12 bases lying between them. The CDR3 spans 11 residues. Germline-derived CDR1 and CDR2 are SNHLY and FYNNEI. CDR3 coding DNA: TGTGCCAGCAGTGAGACACAGGGCAGCACCTTC. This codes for CASSETQGSTF.

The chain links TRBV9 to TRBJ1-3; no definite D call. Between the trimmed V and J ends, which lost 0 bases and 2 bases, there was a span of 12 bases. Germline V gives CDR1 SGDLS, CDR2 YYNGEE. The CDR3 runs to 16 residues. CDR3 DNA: TGTGCCAGCAGCGTAGGTGGGAGGGAGGCTGGAAACACCATATATTTT. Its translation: CASSVGGREAGNTIYF.

The CDR3 region has the DNA TGTGCCAGCAGCGTCCGGGATGTACCCTATGGCTACACCTTC. This gives the protein CASSVRDVPYGYTF. The chain combines TRBV9 with TRBJ1-2; D gene unclear. Germline CDR1 reads SGDLS; CDR2 reads YYNGEE. V dropped 2 bases and J dropped 4 bases, with 12 bases sitting between them. The CDR3 is 14 residues long.

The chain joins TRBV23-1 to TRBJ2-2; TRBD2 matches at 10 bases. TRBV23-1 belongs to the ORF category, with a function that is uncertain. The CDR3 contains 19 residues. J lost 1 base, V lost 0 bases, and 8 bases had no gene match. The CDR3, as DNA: TGCGCCAGCAGTCAATCCGGTCTAGCGGGGGCCATGAACACCGGGGAGCTGTTTTTT. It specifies CASSQSGLAGAMNTGELFF.

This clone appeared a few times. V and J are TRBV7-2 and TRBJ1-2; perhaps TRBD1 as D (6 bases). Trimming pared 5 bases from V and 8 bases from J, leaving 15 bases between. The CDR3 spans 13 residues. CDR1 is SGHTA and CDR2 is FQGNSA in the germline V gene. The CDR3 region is CASSLNRVEGYTF. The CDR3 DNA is TGTGCCAGCAGCCTGAACAGGGTGGAGGGCTACACCTTC.

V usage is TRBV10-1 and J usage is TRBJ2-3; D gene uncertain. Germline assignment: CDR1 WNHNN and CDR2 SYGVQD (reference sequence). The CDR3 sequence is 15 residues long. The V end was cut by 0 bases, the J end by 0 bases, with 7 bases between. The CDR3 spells CASSESRRSTDTQYF. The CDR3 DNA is TGCGCCAGCAGTGAGTCGCGCCGGAGCACAGATACGCAGTATTTT.

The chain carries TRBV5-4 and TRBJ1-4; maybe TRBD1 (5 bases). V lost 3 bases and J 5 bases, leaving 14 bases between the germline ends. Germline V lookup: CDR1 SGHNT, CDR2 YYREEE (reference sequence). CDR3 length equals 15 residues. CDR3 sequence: CASSYLGQPNEKLFF. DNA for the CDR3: TGTGCCAGCAGCTACCTGGGGCAGCCGAATGAAAAACTGTTTTTT.

The CDR3 DNA reads as TGTGCCAGCAGCTTAACCGGGACATTGGGGGAGACCCAGTACTTC. Encoded protein: CASSLTGTLGETQYF. The rearrangement uses TRBV7-4 and TRBJ2-5; D is perhaps TRBD1 (6 bases). CDR3 length equals 15 residues. The germline V and J ends were trimmed by 2 bases and 5 bases, with 15 bases remaining between them. Looked up from germline, CDR1 is SGHVT and CDR2 is SQSDAQ.

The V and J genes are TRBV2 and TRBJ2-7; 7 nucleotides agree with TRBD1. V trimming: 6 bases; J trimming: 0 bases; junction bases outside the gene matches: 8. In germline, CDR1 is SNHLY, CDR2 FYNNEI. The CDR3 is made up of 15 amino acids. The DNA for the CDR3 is TGTGCCAGCAGGAACGCAGGGGGTAGCTCCTACGAGCAGTACTTC. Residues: CASRNAGGSSYEQYF.

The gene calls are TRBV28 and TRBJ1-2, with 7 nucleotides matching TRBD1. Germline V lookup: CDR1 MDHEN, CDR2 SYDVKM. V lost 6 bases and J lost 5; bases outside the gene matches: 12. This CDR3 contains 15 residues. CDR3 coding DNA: TGTGCCAGCAGCCTCATGAGGGACAGCGTTTATGGCTACACCTTC. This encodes CASSLMRDSVYGYTF.

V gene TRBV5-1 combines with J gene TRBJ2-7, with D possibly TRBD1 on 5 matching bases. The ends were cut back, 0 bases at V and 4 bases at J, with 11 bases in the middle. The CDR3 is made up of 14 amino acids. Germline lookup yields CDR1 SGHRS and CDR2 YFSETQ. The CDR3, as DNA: TGCGCCAGCAGCTTGGATAGGGGCGAGTACGAGCAGTACTTC. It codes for CASSLDRGEYEQYF.

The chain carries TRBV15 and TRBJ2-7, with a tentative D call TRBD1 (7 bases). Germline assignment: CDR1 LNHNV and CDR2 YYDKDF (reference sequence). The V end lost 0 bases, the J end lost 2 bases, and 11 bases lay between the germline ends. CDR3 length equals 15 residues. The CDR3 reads CATSRDRGVPYEQYF. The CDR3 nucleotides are TGTGCCACCAGCAGAGACAGGGGGGTCCCCTACGAGCAGTACTTC.

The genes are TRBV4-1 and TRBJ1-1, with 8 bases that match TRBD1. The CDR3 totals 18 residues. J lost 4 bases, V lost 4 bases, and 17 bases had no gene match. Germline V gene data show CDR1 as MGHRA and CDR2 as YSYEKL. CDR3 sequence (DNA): TGCGCCAGCAGCCGTACCGGGACAGGAGGGAGGGAGGGCACTGAAGCTTTCTTT. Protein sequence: CASSRTGTGGREGTEAFF.

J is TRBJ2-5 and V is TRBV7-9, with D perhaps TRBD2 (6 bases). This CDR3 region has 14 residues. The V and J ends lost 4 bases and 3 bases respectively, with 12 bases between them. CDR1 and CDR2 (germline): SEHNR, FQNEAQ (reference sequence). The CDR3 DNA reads TGTGCCAGCAGCTCGGGACTTCGCAAAGAGACCCAGTACTTC. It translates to CASSSGLRKETQYF.

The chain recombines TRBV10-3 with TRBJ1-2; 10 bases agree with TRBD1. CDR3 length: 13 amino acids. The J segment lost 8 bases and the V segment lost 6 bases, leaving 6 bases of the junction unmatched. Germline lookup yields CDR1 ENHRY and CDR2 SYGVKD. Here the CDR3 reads CAISLTGGIGYTF. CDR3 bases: TGTGCCATCAGCCTGACAGGGGGCATCGGCTACACCTTC.

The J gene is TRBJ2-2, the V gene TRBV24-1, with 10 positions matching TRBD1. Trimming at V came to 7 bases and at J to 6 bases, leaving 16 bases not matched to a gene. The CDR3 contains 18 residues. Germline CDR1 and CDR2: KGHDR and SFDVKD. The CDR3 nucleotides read TGTGCCACCAGCCCTAAGACAGGGGGCATTAATAGCGCCGGGGAGCTGTTTTTT. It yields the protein CATSPKTGGINSAGELFF.

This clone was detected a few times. CDR3 loop: CASSSGQVNTEAFF. The CDR3 nucleotides read TGTGCCAGCAGCTCCGGACAGGTGAACACTGAAGCTTTCTTT. The chain uses TRBV5-4 and TRBJ1-1, with 7 bases fitting TRBD1. V was pared by 3 bases and J by 0 bases, with 2 bases of the junction left unmatched. This CDR3 has 14 residues. Germline V CDR1 and CDR2: SGHNT, YYREEE (reference sequence).

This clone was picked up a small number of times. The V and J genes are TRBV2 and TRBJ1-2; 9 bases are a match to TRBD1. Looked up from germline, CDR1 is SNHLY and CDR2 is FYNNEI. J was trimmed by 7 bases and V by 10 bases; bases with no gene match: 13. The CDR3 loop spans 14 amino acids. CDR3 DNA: TGTGCCACCGAACCGGGACAGGGAAGTCTTGGCTACACCTTC. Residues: CATEPGQGSLGYTF.

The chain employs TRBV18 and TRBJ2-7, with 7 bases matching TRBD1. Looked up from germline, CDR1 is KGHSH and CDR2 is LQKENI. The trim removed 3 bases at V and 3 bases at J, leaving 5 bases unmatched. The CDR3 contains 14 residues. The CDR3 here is CASSPGTEGYEQYF. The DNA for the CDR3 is TGTGCCAGCTCACCCGGGACAGAGGGCTACGAGCAGTACTTC. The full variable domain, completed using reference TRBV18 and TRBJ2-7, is NAGVMQNPRHLVRRRGQEARLRCSPMKGHSHVYWYRQLPEEGLKFMVYLQKENIIDESGMPKERFSAEFPKEGPSILRIQQVVRGDSAAYFCASSPGTEGYEQYFGPGTRLTVT.